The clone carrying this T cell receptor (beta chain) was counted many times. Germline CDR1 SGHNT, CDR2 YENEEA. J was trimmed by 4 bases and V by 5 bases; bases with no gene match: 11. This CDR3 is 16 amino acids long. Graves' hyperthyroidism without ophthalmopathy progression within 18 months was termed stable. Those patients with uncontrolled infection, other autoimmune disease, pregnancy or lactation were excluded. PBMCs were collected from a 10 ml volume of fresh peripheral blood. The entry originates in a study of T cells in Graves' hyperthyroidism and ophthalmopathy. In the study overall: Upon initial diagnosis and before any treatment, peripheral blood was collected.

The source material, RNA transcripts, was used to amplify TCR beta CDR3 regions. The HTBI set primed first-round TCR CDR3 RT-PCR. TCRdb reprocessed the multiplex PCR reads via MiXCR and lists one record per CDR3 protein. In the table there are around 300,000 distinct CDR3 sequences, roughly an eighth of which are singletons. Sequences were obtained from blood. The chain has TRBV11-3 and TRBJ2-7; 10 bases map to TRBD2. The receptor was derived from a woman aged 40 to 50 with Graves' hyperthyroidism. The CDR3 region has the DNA TGTGCCAGCAGCCCCACGACGGCTAGCGGGAGATACGAGCAGTACTTC. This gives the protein CASSPTTASGRYEQYF.